The present TCR beta chain was sequenced within a study of blood T cell repertoires in COVID-19. Study information: Whether acute or convalescent, the COVID-19 samples came from the United States, Italy and Spain. The analysed material was cDNA or gDNA that came from T cells, B-cell-depleted T cells, or PBMCs.

In the original workflow: Reference gene primers were amplified, and this amplification served to estimate nucleated cell counts. The table came from immunoSEQ multiplex PCR; TCRdb's copy has only in-frame clones and leaves some out. The D gene and trimming were derived from the DNA, and the V and J assignments and clone size from that table. Of 120,000 or so clones in the sample, roughly three quarters were seen once. This CDR3 comprises 15 residues. V dropped 4 bases and J dropped 2; count of bases not matched to a gene: 7. CDR1 is LGHDT, CDR2 YNNKEL, per germline (reference sequence). This clone came up once.

Sequencing was carried out using peripheral blood. The origin of this receptor is a man aged 40-55 years with active or convalescent COVID-19. The chain carries TRBV3-1 (or the pseudogene TRBV3-2) and TRBJ2-7; 8 nucleotides line up with TRBD2. The CDR3 loop is CASSPRVAGTYEQYF. The CDR3 coding sequence is TGTGCCAGCAGCCCCCGGGTAGCGGGAACCTACGAGCAGTACTTC.